Shown below are 20 T cell receptor beta chains from a single sample sequenced in a study of regulatory T cells in long-lasting Graves disease. TCR beta libraries were built with iRepertoire HTBI primers and Arm-PCR of CDR3 regions. From the multiplex PCR reads, TCRdb called clonotypes with MiXCR, one entry per CDR3 protein. The sample lists 450,000 to 600,000 distinct CDR3 sequences, approximately 13% occurring once. Stated time point: newly diagnosed GD, antithyroid drugs for less than 3 months. Following extraction of RNA from PBMCs, that RNA was used to make the TCR library. The same sample was also studied in work on T cells in Graves' hyperthyroidism and ophthalmopathy.

Here the sequenced sample was peripheral blood mononuclear cells (PBMCs), taken at new diagnosis, from a patient treated with antithyroid drugs. The receptors originated from a man aged 25 to 40 with Graves disease.

Concerning this clonotype: A much larger clone lies a single base off, so this may be a read error. A read error is likely, as this CDR3 ends without the conserved phenylalanine or tryptophan. The J gene is TRBJ2-3, the V gene TRBV7-2, with unresolved D. The V gene lost 2 bases and the J gene lost 4 bases, with 10 bases spanning the gap. This CDR3 region has 14 residues. The germline V gene has CDR1 SGHTA and CDR2 FQGNSA. DNA of the CDR3: TGTGCCAGCAGCTTAACGCGGCCACCAGATACGCAGTATCTT. Translation: CASSLTRPPDTQYL.

The sample holds many counts of this clonotype. The chain combines TRBV12-5 with TRBJ2-1; 11 bases map to TRBD2. Trimming at V came to 4 bases and at J to 5 bases, leaving 1 base not matched to a gene. This CDR3 is 14 amino acids long. From germline, CDR1 is LGHNT and CDR2 FRNRAP. The CDR3 here is CASGSGLADNEQFF. In nucleotides, the CDR3 is TGTGCTAGTGGTTCGGGACTAGCGGACAATGAGCAGTTCTTC.

Comments on this clonotype: At one of its ends the junction is not consistent with the germline gene, which may arise from a read error. The V gene is TRBV12-3 or TRBV12-4, the J gene TRBJ2-1; 10 bases fit TRBD2. CDR3 length: 13 residues. CDR3 nucleotides: TGTGCCAGCAGTGGACTAGCGGACAATGAGCAGTCCTTC. It codes for CASSGLADNEQSF.

The genes are TRBV19 and TRBJ1-5; D perhaps matches TRBD1 (5 bases). This CDR3 is built from 14 residues. V shed 1 base and J shed 15 bases, with 19 bases lying between them. Germline V gene data show CDR1 as LNHDA and CDR2 as SQIVND (reference sequence). CDR3 region: CASSIAWERGPAHF. The CDR3 nucleotides are TGTGCCAGTAGTATAGCCTGGGAAAGGGGCCCAGCGCATTTT.

In its sample, this clonotype was seen many times. The gene calls are TRBV9 and TRBJ2-1, with 7 bases identical to TRBD2. Near its end, the DNA agrees better with TRBJ2-5, so the J call may be wrong. CDR3 length equals 13 residues. Germline V CDR1 and CDR2: SGDLS, YYNGEE. CDR3 in DNA: TGTGCCAGCAGCCTCGGGGGGATAGAGACCCAGTACTTC. This codes for CASSLGGIETQYF.

This clonotype was seen many times. The V gene is TRBV20-1, the J gene TRBJ2-2; maybe TRBD2 (6 bases). Trimming removed 3 bases at V and 3 bases at J, with 11 bases between. Germline-derived CDR1 and CDR2 are DFQATT and SNEGSKA (reference sequence). The CDR3 spans 14 residues. For the CDR3, the DNA is TGCAGTGCTAGGGAGGGCGGGGACACCGGGGAGCTGTTTTTT. Amino acid sequence: CSAREGGDTGELFF.

As to this clonotype: A much bigger clone sits one base away, suggesting this may be a read error. This chain joins TRBV6-1 and TRBJ2-3, with TRBD2 matching 8 bases. CDR1 and CDR2 from the germline V gene are MNHNS and SASEGT. The CDR3 runs 14 residues. The CDR3 spells CASGELAEWDTQYF. The CDR3 DNA sequence: TGTGCCAGCGGTGAACTAGCGGAGTGGGATACGCAGTATTTT.

The V gene is TRBV7-2, the J gene TRBJ2-1; 8 nucleotides match TRBD2. This CDR3 is built from 15 residues. In germline, CDR1 is SGHTA, CDR2 FQGNSA. Germline trimming cut 5 bases from V and 5 bases from J; bases unmatched to any gene: 8. The CDR3 is CASSPGRALDNEQFF. For the CDR3, the DNA is TGTGCCAGCAGCCCCGGGAGGGCCCTAGACAATGAGCAGTTCTTC.

This rearrangement joins TRBV6-2 or TRBV6-3 to TRBJ2-2; tentative D call: TRBD2 (5 bases). Germline V gives CDR1 MNHEY, CDR2 SVGEGT. CDR3 length: 15 amino acids. Trimming took off 4 bases at V and 0 bases at J, with 9 bases between the two ends. CDR3 DNA sequence: TGTGCCAGCAGTTCGCTAGCCGCGAACACCGGGGAGCTGTTTTTT. Translated: CASSSLAANTGELFF.

This chain links TRBV5-1 with TRBJ1-5; 8 bases align to TRBD1. CDR1 and CDR2 from the germline V gene are SGHRS and YFSETQ. V shed 1 base and J 6 bases; nucleotides not matched to a gene: 6. The CDR3 extends over 15 amino acids. The CDR3 spells CASSLTGGSIQPQHF. In DNA, the CDR3 is TGCGCCAGCAGCTTGACAGGGGGATCCATTCAGCCCCAGCATTTT.

The rearrangement links TRBV20-1 to TRBJ2-1; the match to TRBD2 covers 13 bases. The CDR3 length is 15 residues. Germline V gives CDR1 DFQATT, CDR2 SNEGSKA (reference sequence). The CDR3 nucleotides read TGCAGCGCGGGACTAGCGGGAAATTACTACAATGAGCAGTTCTTC. Translated: CSAGLAGNYYNEQFF.

This clonotype came up a few times. Being one base from a much bigger clone, this may be a read error. This chain uses TRBV7-7 with TRBJ2-5; the D gene is possibly TRBD1 (6 bases). This CDR3 is 17 amino acids long. CDR1 is SSHAT, CDR2 FNYEAQ, per germline (reference sequence). The ends were cut back, 6 bases at V and 5 bases at J, with 25 bases in the middle. DNA of the CDR3: TGTGCCAGCAGTGGCGCGACCCGGGACACCTGGAAGGAGACCCAGTACTTC. Residues: CASSGATRDTWKETQYF. Complete variable domain (other parts from reference TRBV7-7 and TRBJ2-5): GAGVSQSPRYKVTKRGQDVTLRCDPISSHATLYWYQQALGQGPEFLTYFNYEAQPDKSGLPSDRFSAERPEGSISTLTIQRTEQRDSAMYRCASSGATRDTWKETQYFGPGTRLLVL.

This clonotype was seen repeatedly, ten times or more. The rearrangement joins TRBV11-2 to TRBJ1-5; D perhaps matches TRBD1 (5 bases). V gave up 5 bases and J gave up 5 bases, with 13 bases separating them. The CDR3 sequence is 14 residues long. Germline values: CDR1 SGHAT, CDR2 FQNNGV. The CDR3 nucleotides are TGTGCCAGCAGCCACGGGACGAAGCATCAGCCCCAGCATTTT. Its protein is CASSHGTKHQPQHF.

This clonotype came up many times. The chain recombines TRBV7-2 with TRBJ2-7; maybe TRBD2 (6 bases). V was shortened by 2 bases and J by 7 bases, with 12 bases between the two germline ends. The germline V gene encodes CDR1 SGHTA and CDR2 FQGNSA. This CDR3 has 13 residues. CDR3 protein: CASSLLAPGEQYF. The CDR3 nucleotides are TGTGCCAGCAGCTTACTAGCGCCTGGGGAGCAGTACTTC. Together with reference TRBV7-2 and TRBJ2-7, the CDR3 gives the full variable domain: GAGVSQSPSNKVTEKGKDVELRCDPISGHTALYWYRQSLGQGLEFLIYFQGNSAPDKSGLPSDRFSAERTGGSVSTLTIQRTQQEDSAVYLCASSLLAPGEQYFGPGTRLTVT.

The chain has TRBV18 and TRBJ1-2, with D possibly TRBD1 on 5 matching bases. The CDR3 sequence is 16 residues long. The V and J ends lost 2 bases and 5 bases respectively, with 18 bases between them. Germline CDR1 reads KGHSH; CDR2 reads LQKENI. CDR3: CASSPNVGRIPYGYTF. CDR3 DNA sequence: TGTGCCAGCTCACCAAATGTGGGACGTATTCCTTATGGCTACACCTTC.

This clonotype has ten or more counts. The chain recombines TRBV5-1 with TRBJ2-1; maybe TRBD1 (5 bases). Germline V CDR1 and CDR2: SGHRS, YFSETQ. There are 15 residues in the CDR3. V lost 0 bases, J lost 6 bases, and 13 bases lay in between. The CDR3 DNA reads TGCGCCAGCAGCTTGGCACAGGCTAAGAGCAATGAGCAGTTCTTC. Its translation: CASSLAQAKSNEQFF.

As concerns this clonotype: A read error is possible here, since a much larger clone lies one base away. The V call is TRBV6-1, the J call TRBJ2-7; TRBD1 matches at 7 bases. CDR1 MNHNS and CDR2 SASEGT come from the germline V gene. The CDR3 is 14 residues long. The CDR3 DNA is TGTGCCGGCAGTAAACAGACAGGGTATTACGAGCAGTACTTC. It yields the protein CAGSKQTGYYEQYF.

This clonotype has only a few counts. A far bigger clonotype differs at one base, so this is likely a read error. The V gene is TRBV6-1, the J gene TRBJ1-1, with D possibly TRBD1 on 6 matching bases. The CDR3 totals 13 residues. The germline V gene encodes CDR1 MNHNS and CDR2 SASEGT. CDR3 nucleotide sequence: TGTGCCAGCAGCTCCGACAGGAACACTGAAGCTCTCTTT. Protein: CASSSDRNTEALF.

The gene calls are TRBV7-2 and TRBJ2-5; TRBD2 aligns across 12 bases. CDR1 SGHTA and CDR2 FQGNSA come from the germline V gene. J lost 2 bases, V lost 6 bases, and 19 bases had no gene match. The CDR3 totals 20 residues. The CDR3 DNA reads as TGTGCCAGCAGTACCGGGACTAGCGGGTATGGCATGGGGGAGCAAGAGACCCAGTACTTC. It yields the protein CASSTGTSGYGMGEQETQYF.

This clonotype turned up a few times. The rearrangement uses TRBV6-5 and TRBJ2-3, with 10 bases fitting TRBD2. The CDR3 has 17 residues. Trimming removed 2 bases from V and 1 base from J; junction bases left unmatched: 6. Germline loops: CDR1 MNHEY, CDR2 SVGAGI. The chain's CDR3 is CASSYPSSGRGTDTQYF. The DNA of the CDR3 is TGTGCCAGCAGTTACCCGTCTAGCGGGAGAGGCACAGATACGCAGTATTTT.